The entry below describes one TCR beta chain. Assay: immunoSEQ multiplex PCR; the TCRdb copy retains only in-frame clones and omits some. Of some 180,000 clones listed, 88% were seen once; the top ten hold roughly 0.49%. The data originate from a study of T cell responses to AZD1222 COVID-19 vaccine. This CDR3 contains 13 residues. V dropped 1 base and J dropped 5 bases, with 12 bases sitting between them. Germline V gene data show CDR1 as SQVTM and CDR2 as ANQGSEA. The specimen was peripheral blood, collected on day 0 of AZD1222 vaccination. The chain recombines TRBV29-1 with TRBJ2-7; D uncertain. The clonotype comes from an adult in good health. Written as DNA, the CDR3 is TGCAGCGTTGAAGGGGATTCCCTCCACGAGCAGTACTTC. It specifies CSVEGDSLHEQYF.